One T cell receptor beta chain is described in this entry. These data come from a study of chronic HIV infection and antiretroviral therapy. TCRdb reprocessed the 5' RACE reads with MiXCR, giving one entry per CDR3 protein. The profile shows 40,000 to 50,000 distinct CDR3 sequences, 15% to 20% of them singletons. Trimming shortened V by 3 bases and J by 0 bases, and 6 bases separated the two germline ends. Looked up from germline, CDR1 is SGHRS and CDR2 is YFSETQ. The CDR3 loop spans 13 amino acids. This sequence was found in an adult who had HIV and had not received antiretroviral therapy, or was an uninfected healthy control (not recorded which). V usage is TRBV5-1 and J usage is TRBJ2-5; D gene uncertain. The sequencing sample was made of peripheral blood. CDR3 sequence: CASSSPYQETQYF. CDR3 coding DNA: TGCGCCAGCAGCTCACCGTACCAAGAGACCCAGTACTTC. Using reference TRBV5-1 and TRBJ2-5 for the parts outside the CDR3, the full variable domain is KAGVTQTPRYLIKTRGQQVTLSCSPISGHRSVSWYQQTPGQGLQFLFEYFSETQRNKGNFPGRFSGRQFSNSRSEMNVSTLELGDSALYLCASSSPYQETQYFGPGTRLLVL.